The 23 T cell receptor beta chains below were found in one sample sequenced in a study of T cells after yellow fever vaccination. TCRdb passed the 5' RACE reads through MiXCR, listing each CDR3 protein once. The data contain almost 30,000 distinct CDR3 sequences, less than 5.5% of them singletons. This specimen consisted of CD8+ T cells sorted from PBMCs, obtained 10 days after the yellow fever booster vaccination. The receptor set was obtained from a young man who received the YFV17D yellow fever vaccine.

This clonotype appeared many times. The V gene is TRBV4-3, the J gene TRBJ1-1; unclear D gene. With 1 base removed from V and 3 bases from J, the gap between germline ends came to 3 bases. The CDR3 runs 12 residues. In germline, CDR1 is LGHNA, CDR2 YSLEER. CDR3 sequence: CASSQGHTEAFF. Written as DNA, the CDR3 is TGCGCCAGCAGCCAAGGGCACACTGAAGCTTTCTTT.

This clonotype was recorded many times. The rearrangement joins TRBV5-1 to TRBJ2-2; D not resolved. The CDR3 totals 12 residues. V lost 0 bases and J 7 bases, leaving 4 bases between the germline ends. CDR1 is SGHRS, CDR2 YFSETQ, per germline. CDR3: CASSLESGELFF. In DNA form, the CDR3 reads TGCGCCAGCAGCTTGGAGAGCGGGGAGCTGTTTTTT.

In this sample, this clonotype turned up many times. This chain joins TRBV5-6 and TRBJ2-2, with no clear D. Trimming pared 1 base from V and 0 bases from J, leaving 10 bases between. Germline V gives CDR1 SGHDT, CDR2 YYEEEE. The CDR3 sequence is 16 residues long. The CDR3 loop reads CASSLWARSNTGELFF. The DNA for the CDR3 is TGTGCCAGCAGCTTGTGGGCCAGGTCGAACACCGGGGAGCTGTTTTTT.

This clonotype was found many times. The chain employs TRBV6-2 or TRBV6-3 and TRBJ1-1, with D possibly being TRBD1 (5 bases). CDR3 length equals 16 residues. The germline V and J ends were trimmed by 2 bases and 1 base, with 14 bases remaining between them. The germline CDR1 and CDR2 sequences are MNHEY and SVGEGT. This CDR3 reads CASSYPLFQGNTEAFF. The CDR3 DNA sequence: TGTGCCAGCAGTTACCCCCTGTTCCAGGGGAACACTGAAGCTTTCTTT.

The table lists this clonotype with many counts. This chain's CDR3 is CASSIISGRSTDNEQFF. The DNA for the CDR3 is TGTGCCAGTAGTATAATAAGTGGGAGGTCTACTGACAATGAGCAGTTCTTC. The chain employs TRBV19 and TRBJ2-1, with TRBD2 as a possible D gene (6 bases). This CDR3 comprises 17 residues. The germline V and J ends were trimmed by 2 bases and 5 bases, with 19 bases remaining between them. Germline V CDR1 and CDR2: LNHDA, SQIVND (reference sequence).

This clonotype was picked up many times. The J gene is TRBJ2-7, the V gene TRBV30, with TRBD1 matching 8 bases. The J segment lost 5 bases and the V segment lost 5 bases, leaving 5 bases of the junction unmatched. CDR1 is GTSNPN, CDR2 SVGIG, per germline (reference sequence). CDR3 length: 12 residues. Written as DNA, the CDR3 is TGTGCCTGGGGACAGGGCATACACGAGCAGTACTTC. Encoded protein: CAWGQGIHEQYF.

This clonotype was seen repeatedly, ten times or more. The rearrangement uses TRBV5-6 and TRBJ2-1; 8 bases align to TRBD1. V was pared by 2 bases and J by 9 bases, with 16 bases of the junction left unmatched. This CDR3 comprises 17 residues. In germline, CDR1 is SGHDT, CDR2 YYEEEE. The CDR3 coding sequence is TGTGCCAGCAGCTTCTCCAGGGGGCGAGGTATTTTCGGTGAGCAGTTCTTC. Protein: CASSFSRGRGIFGEQFF.

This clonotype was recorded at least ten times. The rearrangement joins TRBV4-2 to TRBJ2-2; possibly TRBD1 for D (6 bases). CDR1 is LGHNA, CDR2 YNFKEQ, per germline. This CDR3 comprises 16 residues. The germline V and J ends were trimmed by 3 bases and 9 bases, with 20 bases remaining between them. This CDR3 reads CASSHSPGVTTWELFF. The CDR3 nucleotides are TGTGCCAGCAGCCATTCTCCAGGGGTGACGACCTGGGAGCTGTTTTTT.

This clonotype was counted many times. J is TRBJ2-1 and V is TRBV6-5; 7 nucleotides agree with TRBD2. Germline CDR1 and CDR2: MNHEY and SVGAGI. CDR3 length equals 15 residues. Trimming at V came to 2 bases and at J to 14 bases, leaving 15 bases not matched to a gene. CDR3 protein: CASSYPGVGGSGEFF. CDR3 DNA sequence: TGTGCCAGCAGTTACCCTGGGGTGGGAGGGAGCGGTGAGTTCTTC.

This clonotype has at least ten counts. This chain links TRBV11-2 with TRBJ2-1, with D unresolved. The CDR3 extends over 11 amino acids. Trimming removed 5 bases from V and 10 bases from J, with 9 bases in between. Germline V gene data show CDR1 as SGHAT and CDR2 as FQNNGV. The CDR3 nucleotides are TGTGCCAGCAGCCACGGCTTCGAGCAGTTCTTC. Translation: CASSHGFEQFF.

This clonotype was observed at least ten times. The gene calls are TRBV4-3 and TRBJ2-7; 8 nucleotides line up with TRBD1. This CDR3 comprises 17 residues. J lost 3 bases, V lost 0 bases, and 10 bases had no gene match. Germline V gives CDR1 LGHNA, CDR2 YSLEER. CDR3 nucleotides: TGCGCCAGCAGCCAAGATAGCGCAGGACAGGGAAACTACGAGCAGTACTTC. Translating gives CASSQDSAGQGNYEQYF.

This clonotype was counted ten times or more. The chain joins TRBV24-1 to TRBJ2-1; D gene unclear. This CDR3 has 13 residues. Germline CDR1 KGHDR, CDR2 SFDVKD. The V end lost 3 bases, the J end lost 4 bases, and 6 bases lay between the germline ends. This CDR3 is CATSDNFYNEQFF. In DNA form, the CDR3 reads TGTGCCACCAGTGATAACTTTTACAATGAGCAGTTCTTC.

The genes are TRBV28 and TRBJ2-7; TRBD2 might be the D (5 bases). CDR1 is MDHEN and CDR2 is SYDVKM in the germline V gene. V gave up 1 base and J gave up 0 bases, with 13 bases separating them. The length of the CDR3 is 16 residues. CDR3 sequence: CASSLSGLEGSYEQYF. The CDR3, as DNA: TGTGCCAGCAGTTTATCGGGATTGGAAGGCTCCTACGAGCAGTACTTC.

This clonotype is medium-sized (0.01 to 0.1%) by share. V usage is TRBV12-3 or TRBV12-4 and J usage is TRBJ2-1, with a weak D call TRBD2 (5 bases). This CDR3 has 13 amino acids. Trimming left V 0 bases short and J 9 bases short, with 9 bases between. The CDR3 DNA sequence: TGTGCCAGCAGTTTAGCGGGTAGCGCTGAGCAGTTCTTC. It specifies CASSLAGSAEQFF.

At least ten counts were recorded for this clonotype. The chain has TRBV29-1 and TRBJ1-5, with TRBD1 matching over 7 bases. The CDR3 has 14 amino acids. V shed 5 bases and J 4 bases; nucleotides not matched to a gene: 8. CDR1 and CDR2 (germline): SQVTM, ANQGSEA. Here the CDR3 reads CSVMSGGSNQPQHF. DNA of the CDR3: TGCAGCGTTATGTCAGGGGGGAGTAATCAGCCCCAGCATTTT.

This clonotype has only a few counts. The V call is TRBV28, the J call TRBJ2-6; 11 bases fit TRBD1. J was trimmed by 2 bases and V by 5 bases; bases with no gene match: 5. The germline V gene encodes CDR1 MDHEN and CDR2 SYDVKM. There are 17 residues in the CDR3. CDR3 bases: TGTGCCAGCAGTGCCGGACAGGGGGCGCCTGGGGCCAACGTCCTGACTTTC. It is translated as CASSAGQGAPGANVLTF.

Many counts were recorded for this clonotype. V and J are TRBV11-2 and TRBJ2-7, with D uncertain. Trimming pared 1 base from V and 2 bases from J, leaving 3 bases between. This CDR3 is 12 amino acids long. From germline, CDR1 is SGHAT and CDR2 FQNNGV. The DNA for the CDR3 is TGTGCCAGCAGCTTAGCTACCTACGAGCAGTACTTC. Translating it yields CASSLATYEQYF.

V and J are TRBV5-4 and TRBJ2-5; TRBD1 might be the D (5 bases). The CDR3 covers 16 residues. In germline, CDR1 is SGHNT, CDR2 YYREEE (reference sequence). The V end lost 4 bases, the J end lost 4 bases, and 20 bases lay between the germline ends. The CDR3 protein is CASSPLISADRETQYF. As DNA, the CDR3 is TGTGCCAGCAGCCCTCTAATTTCCGCAGACAGAGAGACCCAGTACTTC.

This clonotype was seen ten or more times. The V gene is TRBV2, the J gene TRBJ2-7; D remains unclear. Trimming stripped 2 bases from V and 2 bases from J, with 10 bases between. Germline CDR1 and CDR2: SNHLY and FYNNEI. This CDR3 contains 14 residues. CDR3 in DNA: TGTGCCAGCAGTGAATCGGGCCGAACCTACGAGCAGTACTTC. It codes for CASSESGRTYEQYF.

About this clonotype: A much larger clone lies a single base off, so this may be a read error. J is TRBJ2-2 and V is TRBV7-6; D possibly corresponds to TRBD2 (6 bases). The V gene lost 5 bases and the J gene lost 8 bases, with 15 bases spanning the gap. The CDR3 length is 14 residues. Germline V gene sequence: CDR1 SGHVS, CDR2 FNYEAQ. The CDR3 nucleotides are TGTGCCAGCAGCGCAACCGGCGGGGTTGGGGAGCTGTTTTTT. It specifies CASSATGGVGELFF.

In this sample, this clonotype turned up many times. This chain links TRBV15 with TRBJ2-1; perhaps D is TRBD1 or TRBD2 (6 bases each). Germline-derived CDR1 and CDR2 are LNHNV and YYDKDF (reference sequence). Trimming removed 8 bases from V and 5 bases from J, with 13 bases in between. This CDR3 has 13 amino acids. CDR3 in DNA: TGTGCCACCGTATGGGGGGCCAACAATGAGCAGTTCTTC. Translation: CATVWGANNEQFF.

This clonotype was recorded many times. This CDR3 reads CASSLGVYNEQFF. DNA of the CDR3: TGTGCCAGCAGTTTAGGTGTATACAATGAGCAGTTCTTC. This chain links TRBV27 with TRBJ2-1; D is unresolved. The germline V gene encodes CDR1 MNHEY and CDR2 SMNVEV (reference sequence). The V gene lost 2 bases and the J gene lost 4 bases, with 6 bases spanning the gap. CDR3 length equals 13 residues.

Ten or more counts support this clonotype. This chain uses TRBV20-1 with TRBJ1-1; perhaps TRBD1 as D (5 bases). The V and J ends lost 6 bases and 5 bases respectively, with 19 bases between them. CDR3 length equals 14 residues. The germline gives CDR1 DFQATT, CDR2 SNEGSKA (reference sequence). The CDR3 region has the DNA TGCAGTGCCAAAGGGGCGGAGGGTTGGACTGAAGCTTTCTTT. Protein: CSAKGAEGWTEAFF.